One sample yielded the 5 T cell receptor beta chains listed below, sequenced in a study of blood T cell repertoires in COVID-19 (dated by TCRdb to between 2020 and 2021). Preparation of the library involved the immunoSEQ multiplex PCR assay. TCRdb took this table from immuneACCESS and kept in-frame rearrangements with V and J called. Such tables lack part of the clones; where checked against another copy, unresolved V genes explain under half of the gap, and the rest is unexplained. This sample holds about 220,000 clones; roughly four fifths were observed only once. The top ten hold roughly 4.7% of the sample. The sample taken for sequencing was peripheral blood. The receptor source for this set is a woman in her seventies with acute or convalescent COVID-19.

J is TRBJ2-3 and V is TRBV9, with TRBD1 matching 8 bases. The CDR3 is made up of 16 amino acids. CDR1 SGDLS and CDR2 YYNGEE come from the germline V gene. The V gene end was trimmed by 3 bases and the J gene end by 4 bases; junction bases not matched to a gene: 10. The CDR3 coding sequence is TGTGCCAGCAGCGGCGGGACAGGAGGATTAGCAGATACGCAGTATTTT. Protein sequence: CASSGGTGGLADTQYF.

This clone came up a few times. The chain has TRBV5-1 and TRBJ1-2; the match to TRBD1 covers 7 bases. This CDR3 is built from 14 residues. J was trimmed by 6 bases and V by 4 bases; bases with no gene match: 9. CDR1 and CDR2 (germline): SGHRS, YFSETQ. CDR3 sequence (DNA): TGCGCCAGCAGCACCGGGACAGTACAAGATGGCTACACCTTC. Translated, it gives CASSTGTVQDGYTF.

The gene calls are TRBV2 and TRBJ1-1; weak D call: TRBD1 (5 bases). Between the trimmed V and J ends, which lost 5 bases and 6 bases, there was a span of 16 bases. This CDR3 spans 14 amino acids. CDR1 is SNHLY and CDR2 is FYNNEI in the germline V gene. The CDR3 DNA follows: TGTGCCAGCAGTAGAGACGGGGGGAGGCCTGAAGCTTTCTTT. Translating it yields CASSRDGGRPEAFF.

This clone showed up just once. The chain couples TRBV27 to TRBJ1-5; D may be TRBD1 (6 bases). Germline CDR1 is MNHEY and CDR2 is SMNVEV (reference sequence). CDR3 size: 15 residues. V was pared by 2 bases and J by 4 bases, with 12 bases between. This CDR3 reads CASSLGGRENQPQHF. For the CDR3, the DNA is TGTGCCAGCAGTTTAGGGGGCAGGGAAAATCAGCCCCAGCATTTT.

This clone was seen only a few times. CDR3 DNA: TGCGCCAGCAGCCAAGATCGAGCGGGGACTGGGGCCAACGTCCTGACTTTC. Amino acid sequence: CASSQDRAGTGANVLTF. The V call is TRBV4-3, the J call TRBJ2-6, with TRBD2 identical over 7 bases. V lost 0 bases and J lost 2; bases outside the gene matches: 4. The CDR3 is 17 amino acids. Germline CDR1 and CDR2: LGHNA and YSLEER.